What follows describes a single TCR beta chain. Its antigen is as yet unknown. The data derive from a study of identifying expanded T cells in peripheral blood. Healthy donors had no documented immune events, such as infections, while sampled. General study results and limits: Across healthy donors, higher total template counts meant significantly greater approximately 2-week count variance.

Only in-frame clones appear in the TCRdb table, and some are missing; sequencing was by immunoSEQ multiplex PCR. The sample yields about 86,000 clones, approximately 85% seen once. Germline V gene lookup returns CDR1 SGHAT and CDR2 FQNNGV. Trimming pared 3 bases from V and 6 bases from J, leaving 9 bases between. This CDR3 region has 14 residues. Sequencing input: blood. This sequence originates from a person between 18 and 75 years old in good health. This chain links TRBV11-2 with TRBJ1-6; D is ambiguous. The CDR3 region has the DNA TGTGCCAGCAGCTTGGTCAGAGCTAATTCACCCCTCCACTTT. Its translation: CASSLVRANSPLHF.